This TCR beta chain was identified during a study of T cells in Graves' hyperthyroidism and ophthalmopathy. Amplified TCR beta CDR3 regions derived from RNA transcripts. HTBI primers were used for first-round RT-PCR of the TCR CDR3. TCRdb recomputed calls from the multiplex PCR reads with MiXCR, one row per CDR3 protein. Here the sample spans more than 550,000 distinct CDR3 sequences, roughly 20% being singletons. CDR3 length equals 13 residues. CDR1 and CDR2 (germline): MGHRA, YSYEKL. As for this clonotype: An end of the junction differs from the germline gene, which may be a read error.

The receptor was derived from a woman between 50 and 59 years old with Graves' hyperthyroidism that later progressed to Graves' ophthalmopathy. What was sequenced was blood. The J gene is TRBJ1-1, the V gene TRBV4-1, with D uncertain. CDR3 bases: TGCACCAGCAGCCAAGTGCCGGCCCCTGAAGCTTTCTTT. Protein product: CTSSQVPAPEAFF.